The rows below give T cell receptor beta chains drawn from one sample of a study of cytomegalovirus exposure and HLA in healthy donors. The protocol was immunoSEQ multiplex PCR, while the TCRdb copy is restricted to in-frame clones and leaves out a portion. The repertoire holds 100,000 to 150,000 clones, with approximately 87% as singletons. The sequencing input was PBMCs. These receptors all stem from a man aged 18 to 29 in good health and CMV-seropositive. Both conserved end residues are part of each CDR3. A D gene is named only where the DNA matches it firmly. The size entry is marked missing in some rows and otherwise reads once, few, many or a size class.

V: TRBV14; J: TRBJ1-2; D: TRBD1; size: NA; DNA: TGTGCCAGCAGCCCGGGATTCAGGGGGCTGAACTATGGCTACACCTTC; CDR3: CASSPGFRGLNYGYTF
V: TRBV6-6; J: TRBJ1-4; D: TRBD1; size: few; DNA: TGTGCCAGCAGTCAGGGACAGGGGAGTGAAAAACTGTTTTTT; CDR3: CASSQGQGSEKLFF
V: TRBV11-2; J: TRBJ1-1; D: NA; size: NA; DNA: TGTGCCAGCAGCTTCGGGGGGGACACTGAAGCTTTCTTT; CDR3: CASSFGGDTEAFF
V: TRBV7-6; J: TRBJ1-6; D: NA; size: NA; DNA: TGTGCCAGCAGCCCCGGGACACTCACTTGGAATTCACCCCTCCACTTT; CDR3: CASSPGTLTWNSPLHF
V: TRBV7-6; J: TRBJ2-3; D: NA; size: NA; DNA: TGTGCCAGCAGCCCGGTGGGGGGAGGAGCAGATACGCAGTATTTT; CDR3: CASSPVGGGADTQYF
V: TRBV27; J: TRBJ1-4; D: NA; size: NA; DNA: TGTGCCAGTTCAGCTTCGGGAAAACTGTTTTTT; CDR3: CASSASGKLFF
V: TRBV19; J: TRBJ1-1; D: NA; size: NA; DNA: TGTGCCAGTAGTATTTCATCGGGAGACACTGAAGCTTTCTTT; CDR3: CASSISSGDTEAFF
V: TRBV4-1; J: TRBJ1-1; D: NA; size: few; DNA: TGCGCCAGCAGCCAAGATACGGGGGAGGGGACTGAAGCTTTCTTT; CDR3: CASSQDTGEGTEAFF
V: TRBV7-6; J: TRBJ2-7; D: TRBD2; size: NA; DNA: TGTGCCAGCAGCTTGGCGGGGGGCGCCTCCTACGAGCAGTACTTC; CDR3: CASSLAGGASYEQYF
V: TRBV27; J: TRBJ2-7; D: NA; size: NA; DNA: TGTGCCAGCAGTTCCCCCGGGAACGCGGCCTACGAGCAGTACTTC; CDR3: CASSSPGNAAYEQYF
V: TRBV19; J: TRBJ1-1; D: TRBD1; size: NA; DNA: TGTGCCAGTAGTATTTCTGCAGGGGGGTACACTGAAGCTTTCTTT; CDR3: CASSISAGGYTEAFF
V: TRBV14; J: TRBJ1-4; D: NA; size: NA; DNA: TGTGCCAGCAGCCAAGCACGGACAGAAGGACTGTTTTTT; CDR3: CASSQARTEGLFF
V: TRBV27; J: TRBJ1-2; D: NA; size: NA; DNA: TGTGCCAGCGCCGGAGCTAACTATGGCTACACCTTC; CDR3: CASAGANYGYTF
V: TRBV30; J: TRBJ1-2; D: NA; size: NA; DNA: TGTGCCTGGAGTGTAGGGACACAAAATGGCTACACCTTC; CDR3: CAWSVGTQNGYTF
V: TRBV5-4; J: TRBJ2-2; D: NA; size: few; DNA: TGTGCCAGCAGCCCCCGGGAGAGATCGCCCGGGGAGCTGTTTTTT; CDR3: CASSPRERSPGELFF
V: TRBV4-1; J: TRBJ2-5; D: TRBD2; size: NA; DNA: TGCGCCAGCAGCCAAGTTCCTAGCGGGGATGAGACCCAGTACTTC; CDR3: CASSQVPSGDETQYF
V: TRBV5-1; J: TRBJ2-7; D: NA; size: NA; DNA: TGCGCCAGCAGCGGGGCGGCCACCGCACCGATCTACGAGCAGTACTTC; CDR3: CASSGAATAPIYEQYF
V: TRBV13; J: TRBJ2-2; D: NA; size: once; DNA: TGTGCCAGCAGCTTAGTCAGGGCGGGGGAGCTGTTTTTT; CDR3: CASSLVRAGELFF
V: TRBV2; J: TRBJ2-3; D: TRBD2; size: NA; DNA: TGTGCCAGCAGTGACCCCGCCGGGGTAGCGGGGCCCACAGATACGCAGTATTTT; CDR3: CASSDPAGVAGPTDTQYF
V: TRBV5-1; J: TRBJ2-7; D: TRBD1; size: NA; DNA: TGCGCCAGCAGCTCCGACAGGGGCCGAACCTACGAGCAGTACTTC; CDR3: CASSSDRGRTYEQYF
V: TRBV5-1; J: TRBJ1-5; D: TRBD1; size: NA; DNA: TGCGCCAGCAGCGGGACTCAGGGGGGTCAGCCCCAGCATTTT; CDR3: CASSGTQGGQPQHF
V: TRBV27; J: TRBJ1-2; D: TRBD1; size: NA; DNA: TGTGCCAGCAGCCCAGGGGGCTATGGCTACACCTTC; CDR3: CASSPGGYGYTF
V: TRBV30; J: TRBJ1-2; D: NA; size: NA; DNA: TGTGCCTGGAGTCCGCAGGGAGGCTATGGCTACACCTTC; CDR3: CAWSPQGGYGYTF